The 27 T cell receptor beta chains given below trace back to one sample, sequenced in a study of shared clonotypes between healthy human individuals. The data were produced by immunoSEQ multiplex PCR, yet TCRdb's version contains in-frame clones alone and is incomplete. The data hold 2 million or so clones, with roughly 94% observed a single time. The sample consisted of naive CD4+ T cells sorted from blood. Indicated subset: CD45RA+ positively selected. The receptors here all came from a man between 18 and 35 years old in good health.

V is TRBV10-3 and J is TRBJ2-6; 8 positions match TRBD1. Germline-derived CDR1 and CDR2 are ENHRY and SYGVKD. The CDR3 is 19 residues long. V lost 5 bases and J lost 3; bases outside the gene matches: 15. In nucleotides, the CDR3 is TGTGCCATCAGTCCCGGCGCAGGGGGCGCGCCGAGTGGGGCCAACGTCCTGACTTTC. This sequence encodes CAISPGAGGAPSGANVLTF.

The DNA for the CDR3 is TGCAGCGCATCGACCGATTACAATGAGCAGTTCTTC. It encodes CSASTDYNEQFF. The genes are TRBV29-1 and TRBJ2-1; D is unresolved. The CDR3 length is 12 residues. Germline V lookup: CDR1 SQVTM, CDR2 ANQGSEA. V lost 7 bases to trimming and J lost 4 bases, with 11 bases between them.

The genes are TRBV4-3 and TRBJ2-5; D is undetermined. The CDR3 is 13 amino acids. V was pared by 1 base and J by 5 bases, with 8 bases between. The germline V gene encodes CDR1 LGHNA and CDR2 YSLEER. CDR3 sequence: CASSQGETETQYF. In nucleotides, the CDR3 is TGCGCCAGCAGCCAAGGGGAAACGGAGACCCAGTACTTC.

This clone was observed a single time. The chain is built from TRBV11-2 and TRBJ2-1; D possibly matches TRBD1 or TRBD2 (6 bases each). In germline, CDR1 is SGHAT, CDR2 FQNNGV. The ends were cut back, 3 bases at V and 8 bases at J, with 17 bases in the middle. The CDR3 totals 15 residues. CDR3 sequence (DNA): TGTGCCAGCAGCTTCGGGGGCCCCGGAGGGGATGAGCAGTTCTTC. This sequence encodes CASSFGGPGGDEQFF.

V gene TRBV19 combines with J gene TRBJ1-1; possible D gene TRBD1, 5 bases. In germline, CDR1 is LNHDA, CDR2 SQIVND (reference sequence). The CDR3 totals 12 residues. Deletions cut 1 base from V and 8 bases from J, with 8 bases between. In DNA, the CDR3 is TGTGCCAGTAGTATAGGGGCAGGGGAAGCTTTCTTT. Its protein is CASSIGAGEAFF.

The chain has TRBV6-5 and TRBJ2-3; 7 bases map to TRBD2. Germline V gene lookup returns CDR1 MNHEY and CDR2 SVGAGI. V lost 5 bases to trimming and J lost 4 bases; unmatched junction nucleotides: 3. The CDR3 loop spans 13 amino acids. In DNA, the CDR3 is TGTGCCAGCAGTAGCGGGGTCGCAGATACGCAGTATTTT. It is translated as CASSSGVADTQYF.

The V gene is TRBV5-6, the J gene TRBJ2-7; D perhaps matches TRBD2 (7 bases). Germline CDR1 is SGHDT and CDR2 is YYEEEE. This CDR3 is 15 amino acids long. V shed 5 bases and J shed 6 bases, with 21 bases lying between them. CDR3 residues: CASRTAGAGLGEQYF. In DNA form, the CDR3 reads TGTGCCAGCAGAACCGCGGGGGCAGGCCTAGGCGAGCAGTACTTC.

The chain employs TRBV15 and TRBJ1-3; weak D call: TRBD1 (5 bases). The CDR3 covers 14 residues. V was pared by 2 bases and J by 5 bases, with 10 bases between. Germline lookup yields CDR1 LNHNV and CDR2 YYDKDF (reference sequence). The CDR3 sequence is CATSRQGFRNTIYF. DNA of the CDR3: TGTGCCACCAGCAGACAGGGTTTCAGAAACACCATATATTTT.

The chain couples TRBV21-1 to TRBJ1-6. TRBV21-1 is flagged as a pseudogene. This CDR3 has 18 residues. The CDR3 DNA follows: TGTGCCAGCAGCAAAGTTGAGAGGGAATGGCAGATAGGTTCACCCCTCCACTTT. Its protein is CASSKVEREWQIGSPLHF.

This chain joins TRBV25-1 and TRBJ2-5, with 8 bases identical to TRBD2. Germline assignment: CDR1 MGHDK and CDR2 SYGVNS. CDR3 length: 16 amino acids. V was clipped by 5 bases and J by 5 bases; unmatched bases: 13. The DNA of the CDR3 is TGTGCCAGCAGTTTTCACTCGAGCGGGAGCAGGGAGACCCAGTACTTC. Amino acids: CASSFHSSGSRETQYF.

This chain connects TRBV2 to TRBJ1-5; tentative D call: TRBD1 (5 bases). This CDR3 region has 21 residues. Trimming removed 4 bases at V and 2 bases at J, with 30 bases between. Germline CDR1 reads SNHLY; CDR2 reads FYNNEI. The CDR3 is CASSALPGPRGSATGNQPQHF. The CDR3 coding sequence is TGTGCCAGCAGTGCACTCCCGGGACCCAGAGGGTCCGCTACAGGCAATCAGCCCCAGCATTTT.

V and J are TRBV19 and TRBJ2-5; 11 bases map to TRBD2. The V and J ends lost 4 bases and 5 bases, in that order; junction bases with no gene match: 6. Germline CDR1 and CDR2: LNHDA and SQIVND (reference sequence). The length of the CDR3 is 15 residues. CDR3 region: CASSTTSGGMETQYF. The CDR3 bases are TGTGCCAGTAGTACCACTAGCGGGGGTATGGAGACCCAGTACTTC.

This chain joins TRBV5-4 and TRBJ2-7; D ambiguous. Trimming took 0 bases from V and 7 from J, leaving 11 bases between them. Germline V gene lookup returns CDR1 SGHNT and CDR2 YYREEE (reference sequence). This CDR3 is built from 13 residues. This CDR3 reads CASSLASTAEQYF. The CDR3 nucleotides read TGTGCCAGCAGCTTGGCCTCTACTGCGGAGCAGTACTTC.

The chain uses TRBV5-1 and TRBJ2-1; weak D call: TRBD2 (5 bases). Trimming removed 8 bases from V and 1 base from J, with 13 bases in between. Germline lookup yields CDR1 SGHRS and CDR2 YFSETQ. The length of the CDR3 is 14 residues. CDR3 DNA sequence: TGCGCCAGTTCAGCGGACTTATCCTACAATGAGCAGTTCTTC. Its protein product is CASSADLSYNEQFF.

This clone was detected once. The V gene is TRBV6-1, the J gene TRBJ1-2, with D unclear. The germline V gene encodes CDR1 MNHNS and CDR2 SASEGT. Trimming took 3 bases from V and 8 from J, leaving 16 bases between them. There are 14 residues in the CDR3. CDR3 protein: CASSDIDGLKGYTF. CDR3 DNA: TGTGCCAGCAGTGATATTGACGGTCTTAAGGGCTACACCTTC.

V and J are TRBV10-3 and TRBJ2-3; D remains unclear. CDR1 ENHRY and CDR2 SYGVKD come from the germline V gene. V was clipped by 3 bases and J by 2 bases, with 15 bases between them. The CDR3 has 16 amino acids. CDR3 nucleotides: TGTGCCATCAGTGAACGGGCGAACACCCACACAGATACGCAGTATTTT. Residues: CAISERANTHTDTQYF.

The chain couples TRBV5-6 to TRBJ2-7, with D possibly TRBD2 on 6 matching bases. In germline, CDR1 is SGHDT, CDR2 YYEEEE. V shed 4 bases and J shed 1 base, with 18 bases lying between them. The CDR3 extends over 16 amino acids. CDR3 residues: CASSKLTGGPSYEQYF. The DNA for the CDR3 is TGTGCCAGCAGCAAATTAACTGGAGGGCCATCCTACGAGCAGTACTTC.

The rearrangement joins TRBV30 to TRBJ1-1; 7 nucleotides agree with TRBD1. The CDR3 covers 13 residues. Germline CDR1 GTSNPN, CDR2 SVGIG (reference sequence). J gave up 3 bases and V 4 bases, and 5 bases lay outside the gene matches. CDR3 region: CAWTGGKDTEAFF. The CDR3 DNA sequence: TGTGCCTGGACAGGGGGTAAGGACACTGAAGCTTTCTTT.

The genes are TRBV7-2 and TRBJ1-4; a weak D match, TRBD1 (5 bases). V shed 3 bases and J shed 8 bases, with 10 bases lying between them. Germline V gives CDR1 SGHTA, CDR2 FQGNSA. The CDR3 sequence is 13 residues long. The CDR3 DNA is TGTGCCAGCAGCTTGGGGACTCAGGAAAAACTGTTTTTT. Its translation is CASSLGTQEKLFF.

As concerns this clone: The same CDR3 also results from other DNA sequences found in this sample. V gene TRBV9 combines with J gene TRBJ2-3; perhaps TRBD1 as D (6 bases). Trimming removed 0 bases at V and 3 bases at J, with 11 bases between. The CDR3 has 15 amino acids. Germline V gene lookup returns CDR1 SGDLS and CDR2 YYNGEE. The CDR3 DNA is TGTGCCAGCAGCGTAGGGGGAAGGGGGACAGATACGCAGTATTTT. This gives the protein CASSVGGRGTDTQYF.

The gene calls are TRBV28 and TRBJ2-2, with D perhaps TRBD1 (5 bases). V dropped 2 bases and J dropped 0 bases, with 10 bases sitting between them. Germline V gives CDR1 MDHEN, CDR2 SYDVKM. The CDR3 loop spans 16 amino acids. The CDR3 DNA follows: TGTGCCAGCAGTTTACTTGAGACAGCGAACACCGGGGAGCTGTTTTTT. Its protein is CASSLLETANTGELFF.

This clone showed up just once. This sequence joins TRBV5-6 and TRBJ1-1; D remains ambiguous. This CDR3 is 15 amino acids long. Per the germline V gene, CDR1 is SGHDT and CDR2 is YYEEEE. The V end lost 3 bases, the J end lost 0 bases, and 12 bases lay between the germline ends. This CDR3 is CASSYKHFLNTEAFF. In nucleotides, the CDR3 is TGTGCCAGCAGCTACAAGCATTTTTTGAACACTGAAGCTTTCTTT.

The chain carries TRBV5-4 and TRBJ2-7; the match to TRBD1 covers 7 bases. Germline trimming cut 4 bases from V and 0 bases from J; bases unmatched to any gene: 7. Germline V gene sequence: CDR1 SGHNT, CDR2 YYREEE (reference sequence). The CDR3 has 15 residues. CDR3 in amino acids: CASSVSGTASYEQYF. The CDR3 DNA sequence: TGTGCCAGCAGCGTATCCGGGACAGCCTCCTACGAGCAGTACTTC. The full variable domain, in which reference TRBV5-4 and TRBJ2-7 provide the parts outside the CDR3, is ETGVTQSPTHLIKTRGQQVTLRCSSQSGHNTVSWYQQALGQGPQFIFQYYREEENGRGNFPPRFSGLQFPNYSSELNVNALELDDSALYLCASSVSGTASYEQYFGPGTRLTVT.

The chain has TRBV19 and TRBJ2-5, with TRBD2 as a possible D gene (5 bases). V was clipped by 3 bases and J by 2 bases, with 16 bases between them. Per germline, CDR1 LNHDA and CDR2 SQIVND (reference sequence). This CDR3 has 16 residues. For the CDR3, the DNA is TGTGCCAGTAGTATTACATCTGGACTGGGGCAAGAGACCCAGTACTTC. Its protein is CASSITSGLGQETQYF.

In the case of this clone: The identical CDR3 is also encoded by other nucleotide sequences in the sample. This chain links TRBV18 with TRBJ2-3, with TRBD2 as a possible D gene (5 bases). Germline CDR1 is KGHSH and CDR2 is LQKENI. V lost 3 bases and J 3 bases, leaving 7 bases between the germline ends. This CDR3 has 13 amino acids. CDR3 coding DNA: TGTGCCAGCTCACCCCGCGGGACAGATACGCAGTATTTT. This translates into CASSPRGTDTQYF. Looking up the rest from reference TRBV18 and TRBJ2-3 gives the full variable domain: NAGVMQNPRHLVRRRGQEARLRCSPMKGHSHVYWYRQLPEEGLKFMVYLQKENIIDESGMPKERFSAEFPKEGPSILRIQQVVRGDSAAYFCASSPRGTDTQYFGPGTRLTVL.

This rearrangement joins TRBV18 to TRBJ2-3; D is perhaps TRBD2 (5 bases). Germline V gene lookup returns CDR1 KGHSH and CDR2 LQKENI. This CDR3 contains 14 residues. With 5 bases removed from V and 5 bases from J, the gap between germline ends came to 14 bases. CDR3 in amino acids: CASSDQERRDTQYF. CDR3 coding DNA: TGTGCCAGCTCAGATCAGGAGCGGAGAGATACGCAGTATTTT.

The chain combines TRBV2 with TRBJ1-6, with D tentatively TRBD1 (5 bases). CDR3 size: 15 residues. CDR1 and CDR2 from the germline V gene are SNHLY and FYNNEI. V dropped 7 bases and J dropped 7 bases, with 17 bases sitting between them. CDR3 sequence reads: CASILESQGNSPLHF. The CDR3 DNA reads TGTGCCAGCATTCTCGAGAGTCAGGGAAATTCACCCCTCCACTTT.